The rows below give T cell receptor beta chains drawn from one sample of a study of control samples from healthy donors and cancer patients. Profiled with immunoSEQ multiplex PCR; TCRdb holds only in-frame clones, not every one. There are about 100,000 clones in the sample; around 89% occur only once, and under 10% lies in the top ten. The sequencing input was blood. These receptors all stem from a man aged 25 to 40 in good health. CDR3s include the opening cysteine and the closing phenylalanine or tryptophan. A D gene is named only where the DNA matches it firmly. Size is stated for part of the rows, as once, few or many counts, or as a class when the clone is expanded.

v_gene: TRBV5-4
d_gene: TRBD1
len: 12
abundance: -
j_gene: TRBJ1-1
CDR3aa: CASSVDREGAFF
CDR3nt: TGTGCCAGCAGCGTAGACAGGGAAGGAGCTTTCTTT

v_gene: TRBV9
d_gene: -
len: 17
abundance: -
j_gene: TRBJ1-6
CDR3aa: CASSVGTWTDYNSPLHF
CDR3nt: TGTGCCAGCAGCGTCGGAACCTGGACTGACTATAATTCACCCCTCCACTTT

v_gene: TRBV9
d_gene: -
len: 16
abundance: -
j_gene: TRBJ2-5
CDR3aa: CASSVAGSSLGETQYF
CDR3nt: TGTGCCAGCAGCGTAGCCGGTTCAAGTTTGGGAGAGACCCAGTACTTC

v_gene: TRBV6-5
d_gene: -
len: 12
abundance: few
j_gene: TRBJ1-4
CDR3aa: CASSRINEKLFF
CDR3nt: TGTGCCAGCAGCCGCATAAATGAAAAACTGTTTTTT

v_gene: TRBV7-2
d_gene: -
len: 15
abundance: few
j_gene: TRBJ2-2
CDR3aa: CASSQAGLNTGELFF
CDR3nt: TGTGCCAGCAGCCAAGCCGGTTTGAACACCGGGGAGCTGTTTTTT

v_gene: TRBV3-1/TRBV3-2
d_gene: -
len: 16
abundance: -
j_gene: TRBJ2-1
CDR3aa: CASSQGTTLTYNEQFF
CDR3nt: TGTGCCAGCAGCCAAGGGACTACCCTCACCTACAATGAGCAGTTCTTC

v_gene: TRBV7-8
d_gene: TRBD1
len: 17
abundance: -
j_gene: TRBJ1-1
CDR3aa: CASSNRDRGLLNTEAFF
CDR3nt: TGTGCCAGCAGCAACCGGGACAGGGGGCTGCTGAACACTGAAGCTTTCTTT

v_gene: TRBV5-1
d_gene: -
len: 14
abundance: -
j_gene: TRBJ2-3
CDR3aa: CASLPQGRSDTQYF
CDR3nt: TGCGCCAGCCTCCCGCAGGGGCGATCAGATACGCAGTATTTT

v_gene: TRBV6-4
d_gene: TRBD1
len: 15
abundance: once
j_gene: TRBJ1-6
CDR3aa: CASSEDRVGNSPLHF
CDR3nt: TGTGCCAGCAGTGAGGACAGGGTGGGTAATTCACCCCTCCACTTT

v_gene: TRBV20-1
d_gene: -
len: 14
abundance: -
j_gene: TRBJ1-2
CDR3aa: CSASQQGGDYGYTF
CDR3nt: TGCAGTGCTAGTCAACAGGGAGGAGACTATGGCTACACCTTC

v_gene: TRBV5-4
d_gene: -
len: 14
abundance: once
j_gene: TRBJ1-4
CDR3aa: CASSLMGQNEKLFF
CDR3nt: TGTGCCAGCAGCTTGATGGGCCAGAATGAAAAACTGTTTTTT

v_gene: TRBV5-5
d_gene: TRBD1
len: 16
abundance: -
j_gene: TRBJ1-1
CDR3aa: CASSPPGGQGSTEAFF
CDR3nt: TGTGCCAGCAGTCCCCCGGGGGGACAGGGGTCCACTGAAGCTTTCTTT

v_gene: TRBV27
d_gene: TRBD1
len: 16
abundance: -
j_gene: TRBJ2-3
CDR3aa: CASSPTGTGVTDTQYF
CDR3nt: TGTGCCAGCAGTCCTACCGGGACAGGGGTGACAGATACGCAGTATTTT

v_gene: TRBV11-2
d_gene: -
len: 13
abundance: -
j_gene: TRBJ2-7
CDR3aa: CASSAPPKYEQYF
CDR3nt: TGTGCCAGCAGCGCCCCCCCGAAATACGAGCAGTACTTC